These 15 T cell receptor beta chains were all obtained from the same sample, sequenced in a study of T cell repertoires in cytomegalovirus infection. These receptors have no identified antigens. TCRdb processed the reads anew with MiXCR; each CDR3 protein has one entry. The table lists 570,000 or so distinct CDR3 sequences, over 35% of them singletons. The sequencing used cultured PBMCs, collected from culture after CMV antigen stimulation. These receptor sequences come from a human donor in good health (CMV status not recorded). Some clones in this sample may be carry-over from other donors' samples.

The chain uses TRBV2 and TRBJ2-1, with D uncertain. The CDR3 spans 13 residues. V lost 7 bases and J 9 bases, leaving 16 bases between the germline ends. Germline V CDR1 and CDR2: SNHLY, FYNNEI. DNA for the CDR3: TGTGCCAGCAATGAGGAAAGGTCCGCTGAGCAGTTCTTC. Protein sequence: CASNEERSAEQFF.

This chain uses TRBV7-2 with TRBJ2-1; the match to TRBD2 covers 9 bases. The trim removed 6 bases at V and 2 bases at J, leaving 20 bases unmatched. The CDR3 extends over 20 amino acids. The V gene's germline CDR1 is SGHTA and CDR2 FQGNSA. The CDR3 reads CASSFHSGGRGGSTYNEQFF. DNA for the CDR3: TGTGCCAGCAGTTTCCACTCCGGGGGGCGGGGGGGTTCGACCTACAATGAGCAGTTCTTC.

The CDR3 bases are TGTGCCAGTAGTTTGCAGCAGGGGCTGCTGATGAACACTGAAGCTTTCTTT. This codes for CASSLQQGLLMNTEAFF. V gene TRBV19 combines with J gene TRBJ1-1, with TRBD1 as a possible D gene (6 bases). CDR1 and CDR2 (germline): LNHDA, SQIVND (reference sequence). Trimming left V 5 bases short and J 0 bases short, with 19 bases between. The CDR3 is made up of 17 amino acids.

This clonotype showed up just a few times. The chain recombines TRBV29-1 with TRBJ1-4, with unresolved D. V lost 7 bases and J 4 bases, leaving 13 bases between the germline ends. CDR3 length: 13 amino acids. Germline values: CDR1 SQVTM, CDR2 ANQGSEA. The CDR3: CSALAASNEKLFF. The CDR3 DNA is TGCAGCGCCCTGGCAGCGAGTAATGAAAAACTGTTTTTT.

Only a few counts were recorded for this clonotype. The CDR3, as DNA: TGTGCCAGCAGCTTAGATAGCGGGTCAGATACGCAGTATTTT. It translates to CASSLDSGSDTQYF. The chain is built from TRBV7-2 and TRBJ2-3; 7 bases are shared with TRBD2. The germline gives CDR1 SGHTA, CDR2 FQGNSA. The length of the CDR3 is 14 residues. J gave up 4 bases and V 1 base, and 2 bases lay outside the gene matches.

Ten or more counts support this clonotype. The chain carries TRBV7-2 and TRBJ2-7, with 8 nucleotides matching TRBD2. The CDR3 is 15 amino acids. Trimming took 5 bases from V and 2 from J; bases not matched to a gene: 8. The germline CDR1 and CDR2 sequences are SGHTA and FQGNSA. For the CDR3, the DNA is TGTGCCAGCAGCCCCGGGGTAGCGGGGACCTACGAGCAGTACTTC. As protein: CASSPGVAGTYEQYF.

This clonotype has more than one count but fewer than ten. The genes are TRBV7-9 and TRBJ1-1; D is unclear. The germline V and J ends were trimmed by 2 bases and 3 bases, with 10 bases remaining between them. The CDR3 covers 14 residues. Germline CDR1 reads SEHNR; CDR2 reads FQNEAQ (reference sequence). This chain's CDR3 is CASSLLVPDTEAFF. The DNA for the CDR3 is TGTGCCAGCAGCTTATTGGTCCCTGACACTGAAGCTTTCTTT.

The rearrangement uses TRBV10-2 and TRBJ1-5; no reliable D call. The CDR3 has 13 amino acids. Trimming removed 6 bases from V and 5 bases from J, with 11 bases in between. Germline V gene lookup returns CDR1 WSHSY and CDR2 SAAADI. The CDR3 is CASSLDGYQPQHF. Written as DNA, the CDR3 is TGCGCCAGCAGCCTGGACGGGTATCAGCCCCAGCATTTT.

This rearrangement joins TRBV28 to TRBJ1-1; D is unclear. Trimming took 4 bases from V and 5 from J, leaving 11 bases between them. Germline V lookup: CDR1 MDHEN, CDR2 SYDVKM. This CDR3 is 13 amino acids long. This CDR3 reads CASSSTGWTEAFF. The DNA for the CDR3 is TGTGCCAGCAGTTCCACCGGCTGGACTGAAGCTTTCTTT.

V gene TRBV6-6 combines with J gene TRBJ1-6; TRBD1 aligns across 7 bases. CDR1 and CDR2 (germline): MNHNY, SVGAGI (reference sequence). The CDR3 totals 15 residues. The V and J ends lost 6 bases and 3 bases, in that order; junction bases with no gene match: 5. CDR3 residues: CASSSRDSYNSPLHF. The CDR3 bases are TGTGCCAGCAGCTCCAGGGACAGCTATAATTCACCCCTCCACTTT.

This sequence joins TRBV19 and TRBJ2-1; D ambiguous. The CDR3 covers 17 residues. Germline V gene sequence: CDR1 LNHDA, CDR2 SQIVND (reference sequence). V was trimmed by 1 base and J by 0 bases, leaving 13 bases between them. CDR3 DNA sequence: TGTGCCAGTAGTATAGTCCGAGCGTATACCTCCTACAATGAGCAGTTCTTC. This codes for CASSIVRAYTSYNEQFF.

The chain employs TRBV5-5 and TRBJ1-4; D may be TRBD1 (5 bases). Germline CDR1 SGHKS, CDR2 YYEKEE (reference sequence). The CDR3 has 14 amino acids. V lost 3 bases to trimming and J lost 8 bases, with 14 bases between them. Here the CDR3 DNA reads TGTGCCAGCAGCTACACTGGGGCTTGGGAAAAACTGTTTTTT. Protein sequence: CASSYTGAWEKLFF. The variable domain in full, completed from reference TRBV5-5 and TRBJ1-4, reads DAGVTQSPTHLIKTRGQQVTLRCSPISGHKSVSWYQQVLGQGPQFIFQYYEKEERGRGNFPDRFSARQFPNYSSELNVNALLLGDSALYLCASSYTGAWEKLFFGSGTQLSVL.

This sequence joins TRBV20-1 and TRBJ2-5, with 9 bases aligning to TRBD1. CDR3 size: 14 residues. Germline loops: CDR1 DFQATT, CDR2 SNEGSKA (reference sequence). The V segment lost 4 bases and the J segment 7 bases; nucleotides outside the gene matches: 10. The CDR3 DNA follows: TGCAGTGCTATTATGGACAGGGGTTTTGGGACCCAGTACTTC. Encoded protein: CSAIMDRGFGTQYF.

The chain joins TRBV28 to TRBJ2-7; D unclear. V was trimmed by 4 bases and J by 12 bases, leaving 13 bases between them. This CDR3 comprises 11 residues. Germline V gene data show CDR1 as MDHEN and CDR2 as SYDVKM. The CDR3 loop is CASSSPRRPYF. As DNA, the CDR3 is TGTGCCAGCAGTTCCCCTCGCCGGCCGTACTTC. Drawing the rest from reference TRBV28 and TRBJ2-7, the complete variable domain is DVKVTQSSRYLVKRTGEKVFLECVQDMDHENMFWYRQDPGLGLRLIYFSYDVKMKEKGDIPEGYSVSREKKERFSLILESASTNQTSMYLCASSSPRRPYFGPGTRLTVT.

The chain carries TRBV20-1 and TRBJ2-3, with TRBD1 identical over 7 bases. CDR3 length: 14 amino acids. V lost 5 bases and J lost 0; bases outside the gene matches: 5. Germline CDR1 reads DFQATT; CDR2 reads SNEGSKA (reference sequence). The DNA for the CDR3 is TGCAGTGCTGGTCCGGGACAGAGCACAGATACGCAGTATTTT. It encodes CSAGPGQSTDTQYF.